A selection of T cell receptor beta chains follows, all from one sample in a study of cytomegalovirus exposure and HLA in healthy donors. Sequencing was performed with immunoSEQ multiplex PCR; in TCRdb, only in-frame clones are kept and a portion is missing. The sample records 150,000 to 200,000 clones, roughly 79% being singletons. What was sequenced was PBMCs. Receptor source: a man younger than 35 in good health and CMV-seropositive. The CDR3 runs from the conserved cysteine through the conserved F or W. D genes are given only for firm matches. A row's size may be missing; if present it is once, few, many or a size class.

TRBJ1-4,-,-,TRBV14,CASSTPGDPEKLFF,TGTGCCAGCAGTACGCCAGGGGACCCAGAAAAACTGTTTTTT
TRBJ1-2,-,TRBD1,TRBV6-5,CASSYRTGGWYGYTF,TGTGCCAGCAGTTACCGGACAGGGGGATGGTATGGCTACACCTTC
TRBJ2-7,few,TRBD1,TRBV11-2,CASSLARDRGFYEQYF,TGTGCCAGCAGCTTAGCCCGGGACAGGGGTTTCTACGAGCAGTACTTC
TRBJ2-1,-,-,TRBV5-1,CASSLRTNGREQFF,TGCGCCAGCAGCTTACGGACTAACGGGCGTGAGCAGTTCTTC
TRBJ1-2,-,TRBD1,TRBV29-1,CSVEDTDRGNYGYTF,TGCAGCGTTGAAGATACAGACAGGGGGAACTATGGCTACACCTTC
TRBJ2-7,-,-,TRBV4-2,CASSQDQDYKSGQYF,TGTGCCAGCAGCCAAGACCAGGACTATAAATCAGGGCAGTACTTC
TRBJ2-7,-,-,TRBV5-1,CASGGAGGPNYEQYF,TGCGCCAGCGGAGGGGCTGGCGGACCCAACTACGAGCAGTACTTC
TRBJ2-3,-,-,TRBV7-2,CASSYRAFTDTQYF,TGTGCCAGCAGCTACAGGGCTTTCACAGATACGCAGTATTTT
TRBJ1-1,-,-,TRBV7-9,CASSYLRRGDTEAFF,TGTGCCAGCAGCTACCTCCGACGGGGGGACACTGAAGCTTTCTTT
TRBJ1-5,-,TRBD1,TRBV6-6,CATATGTGQPQHF,TGTGCCACCGCGACAGGGACGGGTCAGCCCCAGCATTTT